This T cell receptor (beta chain) was identified in a study of cytomegalovirus exposure and HLA in healthy donors. Findings and caveats of the study: Most TCR beta V segments were productive about 87% or about 30% of the time in an earlier analysis.

Regarding this clone: Its antigen is undetermined.

With 60 Vbeta and 13 Jbeta primers, the PCR was carried out. This table comes from immunoSEQ multiplex PCR, and its TCRdb copy is limited to in-frame clones, with some not included. The sample holds nearly 110,000 clones, approximately 80% seen once. Deletions cut 0 bases from V and 4 bases from J, with 10 bases between. Germline-derived CDR1 and CDR2 are SGHRS and YFSETQ. This CDR3 region has 14 residues. J is TRBJ1-2 and V is TRBV5-1; TRBD1 might be the D (6 bases). Input material: PBMCs. The TCR sequence derives from a male donor in good health and CMV-seronegative. CDR3 nucleotide sequence: TGCGCCAGCAGCTTGGAACAGGGTGGCTATGGCTACACCTTC. The encoded protein is CASSLEQGGYGYTF.